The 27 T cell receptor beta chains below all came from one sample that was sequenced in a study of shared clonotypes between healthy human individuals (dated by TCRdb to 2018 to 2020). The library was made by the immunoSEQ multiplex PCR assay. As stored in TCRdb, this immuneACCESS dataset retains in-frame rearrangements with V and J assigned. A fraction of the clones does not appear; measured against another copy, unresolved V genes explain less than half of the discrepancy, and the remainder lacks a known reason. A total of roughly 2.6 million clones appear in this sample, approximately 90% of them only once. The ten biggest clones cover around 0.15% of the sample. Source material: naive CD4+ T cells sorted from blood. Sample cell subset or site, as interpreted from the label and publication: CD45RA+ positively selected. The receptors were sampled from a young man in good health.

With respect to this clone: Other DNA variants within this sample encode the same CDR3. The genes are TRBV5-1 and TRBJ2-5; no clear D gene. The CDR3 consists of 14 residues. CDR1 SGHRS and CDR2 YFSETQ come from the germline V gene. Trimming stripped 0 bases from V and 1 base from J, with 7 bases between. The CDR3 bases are TGCGCCAGCAGCTTGGGTCCGCCCCAAGAGACCCAGTACTTC. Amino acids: CASSLGPPQETQYF.

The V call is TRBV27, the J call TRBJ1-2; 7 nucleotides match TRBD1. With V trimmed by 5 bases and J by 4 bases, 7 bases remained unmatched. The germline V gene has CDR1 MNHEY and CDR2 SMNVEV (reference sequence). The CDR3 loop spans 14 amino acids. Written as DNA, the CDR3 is TGTGCCAGCAGTCGGCTAGGGGGCCTCTATGGCTACACCTTC. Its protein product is CASSRLGGLYGYTF.

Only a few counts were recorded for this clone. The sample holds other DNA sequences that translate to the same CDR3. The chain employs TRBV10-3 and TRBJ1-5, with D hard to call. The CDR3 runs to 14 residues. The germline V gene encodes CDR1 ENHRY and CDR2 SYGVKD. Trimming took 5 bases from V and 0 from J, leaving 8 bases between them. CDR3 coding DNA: TGTGCCATCAGTCCGGATTCTAGCAATCAGCCCCAGCATTTT. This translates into CAISPDSSNQPQHF.

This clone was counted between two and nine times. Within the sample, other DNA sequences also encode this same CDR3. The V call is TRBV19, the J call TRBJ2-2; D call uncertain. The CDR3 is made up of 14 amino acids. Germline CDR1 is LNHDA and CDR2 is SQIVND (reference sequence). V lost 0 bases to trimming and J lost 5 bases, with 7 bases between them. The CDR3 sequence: CASSIDRSTGELFF. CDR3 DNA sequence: TGTGCCAGTAGTATAGATCGAAGTACCGGGGAGCTGTTTTTT.

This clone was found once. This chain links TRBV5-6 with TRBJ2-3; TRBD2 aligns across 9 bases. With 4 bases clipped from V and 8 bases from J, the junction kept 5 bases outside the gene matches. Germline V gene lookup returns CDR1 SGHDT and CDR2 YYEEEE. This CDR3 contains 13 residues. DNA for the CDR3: TGTGCCAGCAGCCCGGCGGGGGGGTCTACGCAGTATTTT. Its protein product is CASSPAGGSTQYF.

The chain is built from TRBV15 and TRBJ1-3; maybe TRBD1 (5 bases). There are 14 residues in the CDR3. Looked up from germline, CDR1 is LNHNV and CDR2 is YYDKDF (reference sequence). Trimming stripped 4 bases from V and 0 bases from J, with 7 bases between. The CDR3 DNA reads TGTGCCACCAGCACCGGGGCCTCTGGAAACACCATATATTTT. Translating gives CATSTGASGNTIYF.

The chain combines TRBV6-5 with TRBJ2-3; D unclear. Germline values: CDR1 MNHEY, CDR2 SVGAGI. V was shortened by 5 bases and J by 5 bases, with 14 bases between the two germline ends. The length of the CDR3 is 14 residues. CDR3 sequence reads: CASSPVILGDTQYF. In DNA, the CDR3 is TGTGCCAGCAGTCCTGTTATACTCGGAGATACGCAGTATTTT.

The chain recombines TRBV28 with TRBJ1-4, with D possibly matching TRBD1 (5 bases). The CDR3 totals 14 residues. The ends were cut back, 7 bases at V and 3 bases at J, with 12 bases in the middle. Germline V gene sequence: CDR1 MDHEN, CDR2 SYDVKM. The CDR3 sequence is CASTEAGSNEKLFF. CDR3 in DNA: TGTGCCAGCACCGAGGCAGGGTCTAATGAAAAACTGTTTTTT.

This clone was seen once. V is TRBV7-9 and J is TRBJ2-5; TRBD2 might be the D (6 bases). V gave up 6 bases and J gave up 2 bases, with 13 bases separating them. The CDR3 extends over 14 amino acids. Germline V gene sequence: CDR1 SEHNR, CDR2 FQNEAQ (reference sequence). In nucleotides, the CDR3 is TGTGCCAGCAGTTATTCTAGCGCACAAGAGACCCAGTACTTC. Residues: CASSYSSAQETQYF.

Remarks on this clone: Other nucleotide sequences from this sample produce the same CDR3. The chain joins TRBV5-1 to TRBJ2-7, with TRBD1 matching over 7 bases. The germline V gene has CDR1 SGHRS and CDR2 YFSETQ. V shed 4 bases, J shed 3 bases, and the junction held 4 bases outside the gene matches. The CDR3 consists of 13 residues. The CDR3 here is CASSLGQFYEQYF. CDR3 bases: TGCGCCAGCAGCCTGGGACAGTTCTACGAGCAGTACTTC.

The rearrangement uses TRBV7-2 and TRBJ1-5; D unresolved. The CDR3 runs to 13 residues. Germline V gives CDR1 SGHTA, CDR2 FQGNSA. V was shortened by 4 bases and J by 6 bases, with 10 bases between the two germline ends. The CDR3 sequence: CASSYDRGQPQHF. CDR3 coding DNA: TGTGCCAGCAGCTACGACCGCGGTCAGCCCCAGCATTTT.

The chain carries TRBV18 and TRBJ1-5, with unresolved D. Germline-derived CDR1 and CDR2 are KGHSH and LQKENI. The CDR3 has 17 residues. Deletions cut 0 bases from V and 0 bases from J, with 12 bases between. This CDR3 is CASSPPSQYYSNQPQHF. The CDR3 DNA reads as TGTGCCAGCTCACCACCTTCACAGTATTATAGCAATCAGCCCCAGCATTTT.

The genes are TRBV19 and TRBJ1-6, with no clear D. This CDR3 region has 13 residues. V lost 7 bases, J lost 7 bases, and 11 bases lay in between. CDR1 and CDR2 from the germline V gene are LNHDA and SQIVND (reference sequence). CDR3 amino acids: CASNPARNSPLHF. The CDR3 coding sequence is TGTGCCAGTAATCCCGCGAGGAATTCACCCCTCCACTTT. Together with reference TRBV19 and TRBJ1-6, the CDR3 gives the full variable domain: DGGITQSPKYLFRKEGQNVTLSCEQNLNHDAMYWYRQDPGQGLRLIYYSQIVNDFQKGDIAEGYSVSREKKESFPLTVTSAQKNPTAFYLCASNPARNSPLHFGNGTRLTVT.

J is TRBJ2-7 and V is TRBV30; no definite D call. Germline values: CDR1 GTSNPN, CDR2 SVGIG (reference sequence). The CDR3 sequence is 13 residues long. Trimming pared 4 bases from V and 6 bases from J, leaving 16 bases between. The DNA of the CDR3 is TGTGCCTGGAACGTAAGGGCAGGCAGCGAGCAGTACTTC. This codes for CAWNVRAGSEQYF.

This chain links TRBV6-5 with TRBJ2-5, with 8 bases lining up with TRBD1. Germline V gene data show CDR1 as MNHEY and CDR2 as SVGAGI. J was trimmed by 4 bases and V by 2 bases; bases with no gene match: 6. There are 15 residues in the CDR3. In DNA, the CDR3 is TGTGCCAGCAGTTACCAGGGGGCCTCGCGAGAGACCCAGTACTTC. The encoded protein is CASSYQGASRETQYF.

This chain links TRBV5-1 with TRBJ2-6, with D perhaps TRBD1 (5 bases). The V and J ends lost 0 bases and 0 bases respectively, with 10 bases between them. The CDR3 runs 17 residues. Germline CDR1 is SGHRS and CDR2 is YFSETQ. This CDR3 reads CASSLEYQGSGANVLTF. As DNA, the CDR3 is TGCGCCAGCAGCTTGGAGTATCAGGGCTCTGGGGCCAACGTCCTGACTTTC.

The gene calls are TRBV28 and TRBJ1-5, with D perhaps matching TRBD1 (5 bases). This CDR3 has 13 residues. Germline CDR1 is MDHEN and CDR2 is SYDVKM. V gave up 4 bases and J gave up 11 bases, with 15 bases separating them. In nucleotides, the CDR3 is TGTGCCAGCAGTTGGGGCCAGTCAGCGTCCCAGCATTTT. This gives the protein CASSWGQSASQHF.

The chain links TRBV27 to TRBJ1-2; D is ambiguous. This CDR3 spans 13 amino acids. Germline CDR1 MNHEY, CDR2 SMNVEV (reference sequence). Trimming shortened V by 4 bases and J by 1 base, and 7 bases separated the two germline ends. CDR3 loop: CASSSADNYGYTF. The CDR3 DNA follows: TGTGCCAGCAGTTCAGCGGATAACTATGGCTACACCTTC.

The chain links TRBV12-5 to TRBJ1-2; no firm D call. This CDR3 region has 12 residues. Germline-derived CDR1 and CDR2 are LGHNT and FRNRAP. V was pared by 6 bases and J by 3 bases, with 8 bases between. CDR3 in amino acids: CASGDGYYGYTF. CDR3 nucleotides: TGTGCTAGTGGCGACGGATACTATGGCTACACCTTC.

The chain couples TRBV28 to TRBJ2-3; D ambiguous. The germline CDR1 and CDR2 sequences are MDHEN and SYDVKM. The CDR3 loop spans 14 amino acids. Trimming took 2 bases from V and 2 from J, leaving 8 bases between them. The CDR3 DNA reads TGTGCCAGCAGTTTACGGCAGACCACAGATACGCAGTATTTT. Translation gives CASSLRQTTDTQYF.

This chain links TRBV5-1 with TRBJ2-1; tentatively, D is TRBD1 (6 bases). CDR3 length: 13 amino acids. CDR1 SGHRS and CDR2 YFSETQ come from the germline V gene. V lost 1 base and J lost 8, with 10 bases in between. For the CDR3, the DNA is TGCGCCAGCAGCTTGACAGGGTCCGATGAGCAGTTCTTC. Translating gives CASSLTGSDEQFF. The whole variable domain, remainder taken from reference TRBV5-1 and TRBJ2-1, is KAGVTQTPRYLIKTRGQQVTLSCSPISGHRSVSWYQQTPGQGLQFLFEYFSETQRNKGNFPGRFSGRQFSNSRSEMNVSTLELGDSALYLCASSLTGSDEQFFGPGTRLTVL.

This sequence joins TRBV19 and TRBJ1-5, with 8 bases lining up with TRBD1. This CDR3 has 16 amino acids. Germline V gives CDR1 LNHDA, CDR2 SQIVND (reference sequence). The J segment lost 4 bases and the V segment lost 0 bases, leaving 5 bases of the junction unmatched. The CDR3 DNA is TGTGCCAGTAGTATAGAGCAGGGGGCGAAAAATCAGCCCCAGCATTTT. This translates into CASSIEQGAKNQPQHF.

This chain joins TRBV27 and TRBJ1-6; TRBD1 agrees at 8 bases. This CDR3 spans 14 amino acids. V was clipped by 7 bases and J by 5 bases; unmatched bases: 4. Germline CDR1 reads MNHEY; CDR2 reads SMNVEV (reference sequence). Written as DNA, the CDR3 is TGTGCCAGCACCGGACAGGGAGATAATTCACCCCTCCACTTT. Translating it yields CASTGQGDNSPLHF.

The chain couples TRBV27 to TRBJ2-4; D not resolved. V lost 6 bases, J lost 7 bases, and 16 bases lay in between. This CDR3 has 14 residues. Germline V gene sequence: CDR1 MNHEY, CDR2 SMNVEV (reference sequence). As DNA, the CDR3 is TGTGCCAGCAGCCGGGTCAAAGAGAGGAACATTCAGTACTTC. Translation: CASSRVKERNIQYF.

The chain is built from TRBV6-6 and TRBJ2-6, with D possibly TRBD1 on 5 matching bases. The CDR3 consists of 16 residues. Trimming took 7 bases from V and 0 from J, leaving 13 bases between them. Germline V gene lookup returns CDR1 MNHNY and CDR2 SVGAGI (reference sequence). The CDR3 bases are TGTGCCAGCATCCAGGGCCTTAACTCTGGGGCCAACGTCCTGACTTTC. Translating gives CASIQGLNSGANVLTF.

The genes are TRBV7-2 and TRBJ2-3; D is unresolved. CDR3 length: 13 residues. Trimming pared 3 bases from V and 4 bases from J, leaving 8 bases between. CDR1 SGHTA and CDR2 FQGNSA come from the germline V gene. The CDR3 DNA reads TGTGCCAGCAGCTTGTCCGTAGCAGATACGCAGTATTTT. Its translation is CASSLSVADTQYF.

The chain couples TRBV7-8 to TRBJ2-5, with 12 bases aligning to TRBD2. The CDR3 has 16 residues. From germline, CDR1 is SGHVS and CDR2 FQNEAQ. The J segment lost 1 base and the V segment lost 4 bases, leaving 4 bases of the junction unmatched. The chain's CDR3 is CASSSLAGGPQETQYF. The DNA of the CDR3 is TGTGCCAGCAGCTCCCTAGCGGGGGGGCCCCAAGAGACCCAGTACTTC.